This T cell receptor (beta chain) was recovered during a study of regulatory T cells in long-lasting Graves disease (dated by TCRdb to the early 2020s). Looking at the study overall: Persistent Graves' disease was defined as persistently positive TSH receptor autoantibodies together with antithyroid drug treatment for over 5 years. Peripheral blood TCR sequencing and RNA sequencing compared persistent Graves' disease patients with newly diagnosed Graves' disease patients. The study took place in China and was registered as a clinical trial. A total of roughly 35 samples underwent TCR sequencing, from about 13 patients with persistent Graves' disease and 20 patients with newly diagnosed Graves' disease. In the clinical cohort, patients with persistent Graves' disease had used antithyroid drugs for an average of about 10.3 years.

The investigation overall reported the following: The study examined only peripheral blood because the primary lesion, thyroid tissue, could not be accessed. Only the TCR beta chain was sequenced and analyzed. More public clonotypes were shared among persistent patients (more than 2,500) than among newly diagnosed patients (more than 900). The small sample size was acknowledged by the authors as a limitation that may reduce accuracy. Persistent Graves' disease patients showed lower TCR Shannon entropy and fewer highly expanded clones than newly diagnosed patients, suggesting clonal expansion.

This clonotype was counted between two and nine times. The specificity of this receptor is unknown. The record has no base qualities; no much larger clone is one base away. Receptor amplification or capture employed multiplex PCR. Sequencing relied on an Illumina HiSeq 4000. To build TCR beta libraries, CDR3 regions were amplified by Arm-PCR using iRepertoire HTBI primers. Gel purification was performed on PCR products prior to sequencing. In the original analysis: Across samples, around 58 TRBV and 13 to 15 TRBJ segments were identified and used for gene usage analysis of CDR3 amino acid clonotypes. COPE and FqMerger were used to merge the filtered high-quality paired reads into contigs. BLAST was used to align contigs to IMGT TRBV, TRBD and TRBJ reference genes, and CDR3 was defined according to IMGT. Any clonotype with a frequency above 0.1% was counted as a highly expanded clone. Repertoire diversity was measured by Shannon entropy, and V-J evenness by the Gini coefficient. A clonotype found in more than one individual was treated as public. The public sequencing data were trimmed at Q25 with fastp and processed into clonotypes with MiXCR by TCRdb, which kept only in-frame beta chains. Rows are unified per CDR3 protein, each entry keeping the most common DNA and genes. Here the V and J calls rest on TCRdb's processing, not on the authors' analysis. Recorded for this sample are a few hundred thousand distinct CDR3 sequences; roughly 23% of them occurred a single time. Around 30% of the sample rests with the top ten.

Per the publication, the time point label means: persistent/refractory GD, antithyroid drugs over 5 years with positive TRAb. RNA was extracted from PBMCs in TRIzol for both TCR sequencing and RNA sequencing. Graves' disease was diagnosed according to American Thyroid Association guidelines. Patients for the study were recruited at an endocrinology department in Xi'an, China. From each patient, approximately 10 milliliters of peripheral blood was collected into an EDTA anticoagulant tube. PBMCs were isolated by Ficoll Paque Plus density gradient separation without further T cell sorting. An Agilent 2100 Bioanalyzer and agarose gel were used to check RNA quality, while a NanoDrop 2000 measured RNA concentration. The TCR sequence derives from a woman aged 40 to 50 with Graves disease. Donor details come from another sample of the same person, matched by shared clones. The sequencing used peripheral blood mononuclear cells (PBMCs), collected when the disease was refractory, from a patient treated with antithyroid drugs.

CDR3 protein: CASTTGGGKTGELFF. Read as DNA, the sequence is TGTGCCAGTACCACGGGAGGGGGAAAGACCGGGGAGCTGTTTTTT. The chain joins TRBV19 to TRBJ2-2; 8 junctional bases match TRBD2. CDR1 is given as LNHDA and CDR2 as SQIVND, both from the germline V gene (reference sequence). Inclusive of the bounding cysteine and phenylalanine, the CDR3 is 15 residues long. The CDR3 DNA has 45 bases and is translated from base 1. V ends up 7 bases short and J 5 bases short, with an unmatched junction base count of 9.